This T cell receptor beta chain was recovered during a study of PD-1 blockade in classical Hodgkin lymphoma. Documented time point: cycle 4 day 1 (C4D1), after less than 7 weeks of nivolumab. In every patient, relapse followed autologous stem cell transplantation, while exposure to brentuximab vedotin differed. From thawed PBMCs, CD4+ T cells were purified using magnetic negative selection. Libraries were prepared by immunoSEQ multiplex PCR; TCRdb keeps only in-frame clonotypes and omits some of them. The sample has 15,000 to 25,000 clones, over 80% seen once. The germline CDR1 and CDR2 sequences are LNHDA and SQIVND (reference sequence). Trimming removed 4 bases from V and 7 bases from J; junction bases left unmatched: 5. The CDR3 consists of 14 residues.

V and J are TRBV19 and TRBJ1-5, with 9 bases matching TRBD1. This TCR came from a human donor with classical Hodgkin lymphoma. The sample in question was CD4+ T cells from blood, obtained before the fourth cycle of nivolumab. The CDR3 protein is CASSTTGGGQPQHF. CDR3 in DNA: TGTGCCAGTAGTACTACAGGGGGCGGGCAGCCCCAGCATTTT.